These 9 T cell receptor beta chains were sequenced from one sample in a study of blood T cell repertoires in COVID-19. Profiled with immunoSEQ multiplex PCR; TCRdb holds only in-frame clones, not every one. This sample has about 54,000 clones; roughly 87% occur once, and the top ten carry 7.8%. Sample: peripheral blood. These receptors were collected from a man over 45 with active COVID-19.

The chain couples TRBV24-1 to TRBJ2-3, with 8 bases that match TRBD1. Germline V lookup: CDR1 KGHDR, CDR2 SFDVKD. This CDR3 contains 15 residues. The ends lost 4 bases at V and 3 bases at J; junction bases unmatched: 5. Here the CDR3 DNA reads TGTGCCACCAGTGACCTGGGACAGGCGACAGATACGCAGTATTTT. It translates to CATSDLGQATDTQYF.

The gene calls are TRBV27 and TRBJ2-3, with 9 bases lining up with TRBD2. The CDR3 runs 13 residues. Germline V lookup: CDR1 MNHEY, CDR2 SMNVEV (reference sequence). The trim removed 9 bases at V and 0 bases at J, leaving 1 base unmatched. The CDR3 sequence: CASTSGSTDTQYF. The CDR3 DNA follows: TGTGCCAGTACTAGCGGGAGCACAGATACGCAGTATTTT.

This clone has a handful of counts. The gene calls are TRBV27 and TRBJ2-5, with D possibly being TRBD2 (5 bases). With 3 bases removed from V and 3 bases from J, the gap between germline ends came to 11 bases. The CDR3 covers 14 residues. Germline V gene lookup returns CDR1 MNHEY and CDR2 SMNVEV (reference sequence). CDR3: CASSLTLREETQYF. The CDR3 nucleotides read TGTGCCAGCAGTTTGACCCTGAGGGAAGAGACCCAGTACTTC.

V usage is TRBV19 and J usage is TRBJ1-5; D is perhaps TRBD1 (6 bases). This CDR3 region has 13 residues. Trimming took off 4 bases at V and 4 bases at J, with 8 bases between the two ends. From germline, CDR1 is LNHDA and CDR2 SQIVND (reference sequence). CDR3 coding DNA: TGTGCCAGTAGTACAGGGGAAAATCAGCCCCAGCATTTT. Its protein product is CASSTGENQPQHF.

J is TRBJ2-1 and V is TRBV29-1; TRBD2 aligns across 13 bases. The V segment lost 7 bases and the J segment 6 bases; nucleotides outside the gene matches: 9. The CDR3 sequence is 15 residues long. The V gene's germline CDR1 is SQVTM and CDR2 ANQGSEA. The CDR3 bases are TGCAGCGCCTTCGCGGGACTAGCGGGACCCAATGAGCAGTTCTTC. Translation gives CSAFAGLAGPNEQFF.

The CDR3 DNA follows: TGTGCCAGCAGCTTGCCCAGGGGGCCTGAAGCTTTCTTT. Its translation: CASSLPRGPEAFF. This chain links TRBV5-6 with TRBJ1-1; TRBD1 matches at 8 bases. CDR3 length: 13 amino acids. From germline, CDR1 is SGHDT and CDR2 YYEEEE. V shed 1 base and J 6 bases; nucleotides not matched to a gene: 2.

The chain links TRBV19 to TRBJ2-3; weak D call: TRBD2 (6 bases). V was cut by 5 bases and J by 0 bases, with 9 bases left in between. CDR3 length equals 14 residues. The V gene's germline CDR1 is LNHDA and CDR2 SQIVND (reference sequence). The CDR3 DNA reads TGTGCCAGTAGTCCCAGCGGGAGCACAGATACGCAGTATTTT. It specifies CASSPSGSTDTQYF.

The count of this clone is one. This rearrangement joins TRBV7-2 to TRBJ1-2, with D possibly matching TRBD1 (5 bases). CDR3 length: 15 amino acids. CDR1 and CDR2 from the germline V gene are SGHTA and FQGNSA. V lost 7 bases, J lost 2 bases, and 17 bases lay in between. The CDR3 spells CASTYGSGVNYGYTF. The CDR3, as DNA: TGTGCCAGCACCTACGGCTCGGGGGTCAACTATGGCTACACCTTC.

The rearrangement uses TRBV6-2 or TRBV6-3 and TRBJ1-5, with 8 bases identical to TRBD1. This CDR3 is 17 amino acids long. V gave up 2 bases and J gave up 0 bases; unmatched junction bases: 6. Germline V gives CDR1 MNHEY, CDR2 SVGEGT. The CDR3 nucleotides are TGTGCCAGCAGTTACACCCGGACAGGGAGTAGCAATCAGCCCCAGCATTTT. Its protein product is CASSYTRTGSSNQPQHF.